These 7 T cell receptor beta chains were sequenced from one sample in a study of vaccination and CD4 T cells after COVID-19. Oncomine TCR Beta short-read sequencing was applied to DNA from cultured CD4+ T cells. MiXCR was run by TCRdb on the PCR reads, yielding one entry per CDR3 protein. The table has about 7,800 distinct CDR3 sequences, under 45% seen once. Treatment noted: roughly 10-day PBMC culture with coronavirus spike peptide pools or control peptides (ViraFEST assay). Unexposed donor CD4+ T cells predated the COVID-19 pandemic, collected 2011-2018. For these receptors, no antigen is known. The sequenced sample consisted of CD4+ T cells from blood, cultured in vitro. All receptors derive from a human donor in good health.

The rearrangement joins TRBV20-1 to TRBJ2-1; D gene uncertain. The CDR3 is 14 residues long. The germline V gene has CDR1 DFQATT and CDR2 SNEGSKA (reference sequence). The V end was cut by 2 bases, the J end by 4 bases, with 12 bases between. The CDR3 DNA reads as TGCAGTGCTAGACTGGGGTCCGGATACAATGAGCAGTTCTTC. Protein sequence: CSARLGSGYNEQFF.

The genes are TRBV6-1 and TRBJ1-1; TRBD1 agrees at 11 bases. After removal of 7 bases from V and 9 bases from J, the junction contained 7 bases not matched to a gene. The CDR3 spans 13 residues. Germline loops: CDR1 MNHNS, CDR2 SASEGT. CDR3 protein: CASTRTGGSQAFF. CDR3 DNA sequence: TGTGCCAGCACCAGGACAGGGGGCAGTCAAGCTTTCTTT.

The chain is built from TRBV24-1 and TRBJ1-2, with TRBD1 matching 7 bases. The V gene end was trimmed by 7 bases and the J gene end by 6 bases; junction bases not matched to a gene: 7. In germline, CDR1 is KGHDR, CDR2 SFDVKD. The CDR3 consists of 13 residues. The chain's CDR3 is CATRNDRDDGYTF. CDR3 DNA sequence: TGTGCCACCAGGAATGACAGGGACGATGGCTACACCTTC.

The gene calls are TRBV2 and TRBJ2-5; D remains ambiguous. Germline CDR1 reads SNHLY; CDR2 reads FYNNEI. The CDR3 runs 11 residues. The V and J ends lost 4 bases and 12 bases respectively, with 12 bases between them. The CDR3 DNA follows: TGTGCCAGCAGTGTGAAGGACGATAAGTACTTC. Translation: CASSVKDDKYF.

This clonotype showed up just a few times. The rearrangement uses TRBV11-1 and TRBJ1-2; the match to TRBD1 covers 7 bases. The CDR3 contains 15 residues. V trimming: 3 bases; J trimming: 2 bases; junction bases outside the gene matches: 6. The V gene's germline CDR1 is SGHAT and CDR2 FQDESV (reference sequence). The CDR3 protein is CASSFPDRENYGYTF. In DNA, the CDR3 is TGTGCCAGCAGCTTCCCCGACAGGGAAAACTATGGCTACACCTTC.

The chain uses TRBV20-1 and TRBJ1-6; 8 bases map to TRBD1. Germline V gene lookup returns CDR1 DFQATT and CDR2 SNEGSKA (reference sequence). The junction had 5 bases not matched to a gene; V was cut back by 1 base and J by 6 bases. The CDR3 contains 15 residues. The CDR3 region is CSARGRGPLNSPLHF. The CDR3 DNA sequence: TGCAGTGCTAGAGGCAGGGGGCCGCTTAATTCACCCCTCCACTTT.

This clonotype was picked up a small number of times. The genes are TRBV27 and TRBJ1-1, with TRBD1 identical over 9 bases. CDR1 MNHEY and CDR2 SMNVEV come from the germline V gene (reference sequence). After removal of 4 bases from V and 0 bases from J, the junction contained 6 bases not matched to a gene. This CDR3 spans 16 amino acids. The CDR3 protein is CASSSNRGQVNTEAFF. As DNA, the CDR3 is TGTGCCAGCAGTTCGAACAGGGGGCAGGTGAACACTGAAGCTTTCTTT.